Sequencing of this T cell receptor (beta chain) was carried out in a study of ipilimumab plus nivolumab after autologous stem cell transplantation. This CDR3 has 16 amino acids. V lost 5 bases and J lost 4, with 20 bases in between. The germline gives CDR1 SGHAT, CDR2 FQNNGV. Here immunoSEQ multiplex PCR was the method, and the copy in TCRdb shows in-frame clones only, minus some. The sample has 43,000 or so clones, approximately 90% seen once; the top ten hold around 0.86%. The sequence came from a male donor with multiple myeloma. V is TRBV11-2 and J is TRBJ1-2, with D uncertain. The specimen comprised PBMCs, sampled in a trial of ipilimumab plus nivolumab as post-transplant consolidation. CDR3 sequence: CASSPGPRELIYGYTF. The CDR3 nucleotides read TGTGCCAGCAGCCCTGGACCCCGGGAACTCATCTATGGCTACACCTTC.